This T cell receptor beta chain is from a study of T cells in Graves' hyperthyroidism and ophthalmopathy. About the study: It was at initial diagnosis, before any treatment, that peripheral blood was collected.

Regions amplified from RNA transcripts were the TCR beta CDR3 regions. First-round RT-PCR of the TCR CDR3 relied on the HTBI primer set. TCRdb itself ran the multiplex PCR reads through MiXCR, one entry per CDR3 protein. The sample consists of about 550,000 distinct CDR3 sequences, 20% of them appearing once. This clonotype was picked up a small number of times. No ophthalmopathy progression within 18 months constituted stable Graves' hyperthyroidism. Hyperthyroidism, newly diagnosed and lasting under 2 months, affected patients aged 18 to 65. The CDR3 has 14 residues. Germline-derived CDR1 and CDR2 are LNHDA and SQIVND (reference sequence). The V end lost 3 bases, the J end lost 7 bases, and 10 bases lay between the germline ends.

The sample comprised blood. The chain couples TRBV19 to TRBJ1-6, with no clear D. The sequence was collected from a man aged 18 to 30 with Graves' hyperthyroidism. The CDR3 sequence is CASSMRIRNSPLHF. CDR3 DNA sequence: TGTGCCAGTAGTATGCGGATTCGGAATTCACCCCTCCACTTT.